The rows below give T cell receptor beta chains drawn from one sample of a study of blood T cell repertoires in COVID-19. Profiled with immunoSEQ multiplex PCR; TCRdb holds only in-frame clones, not every one. Among 55,000 to 65,000 clones listed, around 84% were seen once. Sample: peripheral blood. All receptors derive from a woman in her sixties with acute or convalescent COVID-19. The CDR3 runs from the conserved cysteine through the conserved F or W. Fields, in order: V gene, D gene, clone size, J gene, CDR3 DNA, CDR3 protein. The D gene is left open where the match is weak. Size is stated for part of the rows, as once, few or many counts, or as a class when the clone is expanded.

>TRBV6-5|-|-|TRBJ1-2
TGTGCCAGCAGCATGGGCCTAACTAACTATGGCTACACCTTC
CASSMGLTNYGYTF
>TRBV7-9|-|-|TRBJ2-5
TGTGCCAGCAGCTTAAATAACCGGGTGGAGGAGACCCAGTACTTC
CASSLNNRVEETQYF
>TRBV20-1|-|once|TRBJ1-5
TGCAGTGCTAGTAGGGCAGGGTTTGGCAATCAGCCCCAGCATTTT
CSASRAGFGNQPQHF
>TRBV6-6|-|-|TRBJ2-2
TGTGCCAGCAGGGACACAGGCGCGAACACCGGGGAGCTGTTTTTT
CASRDTGANTGELFF
>TRBV5-1|-|-|TRBJ1-4
TGCGCCAGCAGCCCAACTTCGGGAAATGAAAAACTGTTTTTT
CASSPTSGNEKLFF
>TRBV14|-|-|TRBJ1-1
TGTGCCAGCAGCCAGGACTGGGGGGGGACTGAAGCTTTCTTT
CASSQDWGGTEAFF
>TRBV7-9|-|-|TRBJ1-3
TGTGCCAGCAGCTCTTACAGGGTTTCTGGAAACACCATATATTTT
CASSSYRVSGNTIYF
>TRBV25-1|-|-|TRBJ1-2
TGTGCCAGCAGCAGGGTGGAGACAGGAAACTATGGCTACACCTTC
CASSRVETGNYGYTF
>TRBV5-1|TRBD2|-|TRBJ2-3
TGCGCCAGCAGCTTCGCGGGGGGGAGCACAGATACGCAGTATTTT
CASSFAGGSTDTQYF
>TRBV24-1|TRBD2|few|TRBJ2-1
TGTGCCACCAGTGACCCCGGACTAGCGGGGGGGAGCTCCTACAATGAGCAGTTCTTC
CATSDPGLAGGSSYNEQFF
>TRBV3-1/TRBV3-2|TRBD1|-|TRBJ2-3
TGTGCCAGCAGGGGGGAACCGGGACAGGGGAAATCAACAGATACGCAGTATTTT
CASRGEPGQGKSTDTQYF
>TRBV14|-|-|TRBJ2-1
TGTGCCAGCAGCCGAACCCCCGGGGCCTACAATGAGCAGTTCTTC
CASSRTPGAYNEQFF
>TRBV7-9|-|-|TRBJ1-3
TGTGCCAGCAGCTCCCAAGGAAACACCATATATTTT
CASSSQGNTIYF
>TRBV28|-|-|TRBJ2-5
TGTGCCAGCAGTTCTCTAGGAGAGACCCAGTACTTC
CASSSLGETQYF
>TRBV5-4|-|-|TRBJ1-2
TGTGCCAGCAGCTTGGCGGGTACAGGCTCCTATGGCTACACCTTC
CASSLAGTGSYGYTF
>TRBV7-3|TRBD2|-|TRBJ2-3
TGTGCCAGCAGCTTAGGGGCGGGGGGATCCACAGATACGCAGTATTTT
CASSLGAGGSTDTQYF
>TRBV5-1|-|-|TRBJ1-2
TGCGCCAGCAGCTTTGGGGGGGTAGGCTATGGCTACACCTTC
CASSFGGVGYGYTF
>TRBV19|-|-|TRBJ1-5
TGTGCCAGTAGTTACGGACTCCTAAATCAGCCCCAGCATTTT
CASSYGLLNQPQHF
>TRBV10-3|TRBD1|-|TRBJ1-5
TGTGCCATCAGTGGGGGGGGACAGGGGTCAGGACAGCCCCAGCATTTT
CAISGGGQGSGQPQHF
>TRBV2|TRBD2|-|TRBJ2-3
TGTGCCAGCAGTGTGGCGGGGGAAACAGATACGCAGTATTTT
CASSVAGETDTQYF
>TRBV5-4|-|-|TRBJ2-5
TGTGCCAGCAGCTCCAGGGAAAAACGAGAGACCCAGTACTTC
CASSSREKRETQYF
>TRBV6-5|-|-|TRBJ1-3
TGTGCCACCCAGTCTGGAAACACCATATATTTT
CATQSGNTIYF
>TRBV2|-|few|TRBJ1-6
TGTGCCAGCAGTGAAGCCAGGTATAATTCACCCCTCCACTTT
CASSEARYNSPLHF
>TRBV12-3/TRBV12-4|TRBD2|-|TRBJ2-7
TGTGCCAGCAGACCCCCTGCGGGGGAAGAGCAGTACTTC
CASRPPAGEEQYF
>TRBV10-1|TRBD2|-|TRBJ2-1
TGCGCCAGCAGCGAAGCGGGGGGTCGCAATGAGCAGTTCTTC
CASSEAGGRNEQFF
>TRBV4-1|-|-|TRBJ2-2
TGCGCCAGCAGCCACCTGCCTGGCGGGATGAACACCGGGGAGCTGTTTTTT
CASSHLPGGMNTGELFF
>TRBV7-2|TRBD2|-|TRBJ2-1
TGTGCCAGCAGCTTAGTTCGGACTAGCTCCTACAATGAGCAGTTCTTC
CASSLVRTSSYNEQFF
>TRBV15|TRBD1|-|TRBJ2-7
TGTGCCACCAGCAGAGAAAAGCCGGGACAGGTCTACGAGCAGTACTTC
CATSREKPGQVYEQYF
>TRBV2|-|-|TRBJ1-4
TGTGCCAGCACACGCCAGGGAGAGGGGGCTAATGAAAAACTGTTTTTT
CASTRQGEGANEKLFF